This T cell receptor beta chain is from a study of shared clonotypes between healthy human individuals. Naive CD8 populations comprised CD45RO-negative cells positively selected for CCR7, excluding terminally differentiated effector memory CD45RA+ cells. The germline V gene has CDR1 WSHSY and CDR2 SAAADI. Trimming removed 2 bases from V and 1 base from J; junction bases left unmatched: 3. The CDR3 sequence is 15 residues long. Some clones are missing from TCRdb's copy, which holds only in-frame ones; the method was immunoSEQ multiplex PCR. Of roughly 850,000 clones in the sample, approximately 97% were seen once.

The sequencing sample was made of naive CD8+ T cells sorted from blood. The TCR comes from a man aged 30-40 years in good health. This rearrangement joins TRBV10-2 to TRBJ2-3; 7 bases are a match to TRBD1. CDR3 sequence: CASSELTGGTDTQYF. Written as DNA, the CDR3 is TGCGCCAGCAGTGAGCTAACAGGGGGCACAGATACGCAGTATTTT.